This TCR beta chain was profiled in a study of CD8+CD57+ T cells in acquired aplastic anemia. About the study: Healthy donor CD4+ samples were sequenced to a depth that averaged approximately 10 million reads.

Genomic DNA, the template, was used for profiling of the TCR beta VDJ and CDR3. TCRdb passed the reads through MiXCR, listing each CDR3 protein once. The sample holds 100,000 to 150,000 distinct CDR3 sequences, about 46% seen once. This receptor was taken from a human donor in good health, serving as a control. Sequencing was done on a sample of sorted CD4+, CD8+, or CD8+CD57+ T cells (not recorded which) from PBMCs.

The CDR3 protein is CASTIGSGYTF. As DNA, the CDR3 is TGTGCCAGCACCATAGGGAGCGGCTACACCTTC. The rearrangement links TRBV7-6 to TRBJ1-2; no reliable D call. Germline loops: CDR1 SGHVS, CDR2 FNYEAQ. This CDR3 spans 11 amino acids. V was shortened by 7 bases and J by 8 bases, with 11 bases between the two germline ends.